Sequencing of this T cell receptor (beta chain) was carried out in a study of glioma-infiltrating T cells after dendritic cell vaccination. Background on the study: Patients received three intradermal dendritic cell vaccine injections at biweekly intervals.

The time point is: after dendritic cell vaccination, including at tumor progression/relapse. Repertoires were generated with immunoSEQ multiplex PCR, while TCRdb's copy carries only in-frame clones and drops some. The data contain more than 95,000 clones, about 90% of them seen just once; the ten biggest clones take up approximately 2.7%. V dropped 3 bases and J dropped 8; count of bases not matched to a gene: 17. The CDR3 loop spans 17 amino acids. Germline V CDR1 and CDR2: KGHSH, LQKENI. V gene TRBV18 combines with J gene TRBJ1-2, with 8 bases fitting TRBD1. Material: blood, obtained after dendritic cell vaccination. The clonotype comes from a human donor with glioblastoma. The CDR3 is CASSPPGQEPPLKGYTF. The CDR3 nucleotides are TGTGCCAGCTCACCCCCGGGACAGGAGCCGCCTTTGAAGGGCTACACCTTC.